This TCR beta chain emerged from a study of blood T cell repertoires in COVID-19. Study overall: Collection of acute and convalescent COVID-19 samples took place in the United States, Italy and Spain. PBMCs, B-cell-depleted T cells, or T cells were the source of the cDNA or gDNA that made up the material.

The repertoire was sequenced with immunoSEQ multiplex PCR; TCRdb's copy has only in-frame clones and lacks some. Altogether about 210,000 clones are present, 70% to 85% being singletons, with the ten largest covering under 10%. This CDR3 is built from 16 residues. Trimming at V came to 1 base and at J to 3 bases, leaving 5 bases not matched to a gene. Germline assignment: CDR1 SGHAT and CDR2 FQNNGV. This chain uses TRBV11-2 with TRBJ2-5; 10 nucleotides match TRBD2. Sequenced: peripheral blood. The clonotype originates from a woman at least 80 years old with COVID-19, enrolled during active disease. CDR3 DNA sequence: TGTGCCAGCAGCTTAGGACGTACTAGCGGGGAAGAGACCCAGTACTTC. Encoded protein: CASSLGRTSGEETQYF.